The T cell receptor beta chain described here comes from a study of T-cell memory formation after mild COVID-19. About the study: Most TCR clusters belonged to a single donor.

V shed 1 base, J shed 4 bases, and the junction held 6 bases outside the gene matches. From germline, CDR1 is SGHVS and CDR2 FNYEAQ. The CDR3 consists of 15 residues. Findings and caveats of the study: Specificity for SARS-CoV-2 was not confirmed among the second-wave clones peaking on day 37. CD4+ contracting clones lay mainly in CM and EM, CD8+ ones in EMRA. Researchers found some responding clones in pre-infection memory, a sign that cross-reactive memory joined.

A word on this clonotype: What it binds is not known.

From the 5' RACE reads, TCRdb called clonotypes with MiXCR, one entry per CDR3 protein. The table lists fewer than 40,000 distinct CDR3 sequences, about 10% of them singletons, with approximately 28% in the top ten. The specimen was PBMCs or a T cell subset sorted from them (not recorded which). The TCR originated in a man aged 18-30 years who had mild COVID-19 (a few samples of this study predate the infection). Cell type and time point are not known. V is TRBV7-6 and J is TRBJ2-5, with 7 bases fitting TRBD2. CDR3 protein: CASSLERGRGETQYF. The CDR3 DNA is TGTGCCAGCAGCTTAGAGCGGGGCCGGGGAGAGACCCAGTACTTC.